These 26 T cell receptor beta chains were all obtained from the same sample, sequenced in a study of T cell responses to AZD1222 COVID-19 vaccine. Some clones are missing from TCRdb's copy, which holds only in-frame ones; the method was immunoSEQ multiplex PCR. The table shows roughly 50,000 clones, with approximately 83% occurring only once. The sequenced sample was peripheral blood, obtained 28 days after the second AZD1222 dose. The source of these receptors is an adult who received the AZD1222 COVID-19 vaccine.

The V and J genes are TRBV27 and TRBJ1-1; 8 nucleotides line up with TRBD1. Germline trimming cut 7 bases from V and 5 bases from J; bases unmatched to any gene: 9. The V gene's germline CDR1 is MNHEY and CDR2 SMNVEV (reference sequence). This CDR3 is 14 amino acids long. CDR3 coding DNA: TGTGCCAGCAATGACAGGACAGGGAGAACTGAAGCTTTCTTT. Protein product: CASNDRTGRTEAFF.

The chain links TRBV6-5 to TRBJ1-2; D possibly corresponds to TRBD1 (5 bases). In germline, CDR1 is MNHEY, CDR2 SVGAGI. The CDR3 has 15 residues. Between the trimmed V and J ends, which lost 7 bases and 5 bases, there was a span of 20 bases. CDR3 in DNA: TGTGCCAGCAACGTGAGGGACGGTGAATCATATGGCTACACCTTC. The encoded protein is CASNVRDGESYGYTF.

In its sample, this clone was seen once. The chain uses TRBV4-3 and TRBJ1-5; perhaps TRBD1 as D (5 bases). The CDR3 is made up of 15 amino acids. Trimming pared 4 bases from V and 3 bases from J, leaving 13 bases between. In germline, CDR1 is LGHNA, CDR2 YSLEER. The CDR3 spells CASSRDPGPNQPQHF. The DNA for the CDR3 is TGCGCCAGCAGCCGGGATCCGGGGCCCAATCAGCCCCAGCATTTT.

V and J are TRBV11-2 and TRBJ1-5; 10 bases map to TRBD1. CDR3 size: 14 residues. Trimming removed 5 bases from V and 6 bases from J; junction bases left unmatched: 4. Germline lookup yields CDR1 SGHAT and CDR2 FQNNGV. The CDR3 DNA is TGTGCCAGCAGCCGGGACAGGGGCACTCAGCCCCAGCATTTT. It yields the protein CASSRDRGTQPQHF.

In this sample, this clone turned up a few times. The V call is TRBV9, the J call TRBJ2-1, with D perhaps matching TRBD2 (6 bases). From germline, CDR1 is SGDLS and CDR2 YYNGEE. This CDR3 comprises 15 residues. The ends were cut back, 0 bases at V and 3 bases at J, with 10 bases in the middle. The CDR3 DNA is TGTGCCAGCAGCGTAGAAGGAGGGCTCTACAATGAGCAGTTCTTC. Protein product: CASSVEGGLYNEQFF.

The rearrangement uses TRBV29-1 and TRBJ2-3; TRBD1 aligns across 8 bases. The germline V gene has CDR1 SQVTM and CDR2 ANQGSEA. With V trimmed by 6 bases and J by 6 bases, 8 bases remained unmatched. The CDR3 totals 13 residues. The CDR3, as DNA: TGCAGCGTCCGGACAGGGATTTACGATACGCAGTATTTT. Its translation: CSVRTGIYDTQYF.

This clone was counted a single time. The rearrangement joins TRBV10-1 to TRBJ2-3; 10 nucleotides agree with TRBD2. J lost 2 bases, V lost 3 bases, and 5 bases had no gene match. Per germline, CDR1 WNHNN and CDR2 SYGVQD (reference sequence). The CDR3 is 16 residues long. Written as DNA, the CDR3 is TGCGCCAGCAGTGACCGAGGACTAGCGGACACAGATACGCAGTATTTT. Protein sequence: CASSDRGLADTDTQYF.

The chain combines TRBV6-6 with TRBJ2-3; D is ambiguous. Germline CDR1 MNHNY, CDR2 SVGAGI (reference sequence). V lost 5 bases and J lost 6, with 18 bases in between. CDR3 length: 15 residues. CDR3 sequence reads: CASSDSRTRVDTQYF. The DNA for the CDR3 is TGTGCCAGCAGTGATTCCCGCACCCGAGTGGATACGCAGTATTTT.

This chain joins TRBV12-5 and TRBJ2-1; no reliable D call. Between the trimmed V and J ends, which lost 6 bases and 9 bases, there was a span of 12 bases. The CDR3 length is 12 residues. Germline V lookup: CDR1 LGHNT, CDR2 FRNRAP. The CDR3 region is CASGAPKGEQFF. The CDR3 region has the DNA TGTGCTAGTGGAGCACCAAAAGGTGAGCAGTTCTTC.

V and J are TRBV10-3 and TRBJ1-5; D uncertain. Germline CDR1 ENHRY, CDR2 SYGVKD. V dropped 5 bases and J dropped 8 bases, with 13 bases sitting between them. The length of the CDR3 is 13 residues. CDR3 in amino acids: CAISNLPEEPQHF. The DNA of the CDR3 is TGTGCCATCAGTAACCTGCCCGAGGAGCCCCAGCATTTT.

The chain carries TRBV28 and TRBJ2-2; possibly TRBD1 or TRBD2 for D (6 bases each). The CDR3 spans 15 residues. V lost 5 bases, J lost 1 base, and 11 bases lay in between. CDR1 is MDHEN, CDR2 SYDVKM, per germline. The CDR3 loop is CASSKQGGNTGELFF. CDR3 DNA sequence: TGTGCCAGCAGTAAACAGGGAGGGAACACCGGGGAGCTGTTTTTT.

The chain combines TRBV5-1 with TRBJ2-1; 9 positions agree with TRBD2. Germline values: CDR1 SGHRS, CDR2 YFSETQ. The CDR3 loop spans 18 amino acids. V was pared by 2 bases and J by 5 bases, with 14 bases of the junction left unmatched. The CDR3 bases are TGCGCCAGCAGCTTTAGCAGGGGGGCTAGCGGGACCCACAATGAGCAGTTCTTC. The encoded protein is CASSFSRGASGTHNEQFF.

For the CDR3, the DNA is TGTGCCAGCGGGGGGGGCTTCGAGACCCAGTACTTC. Protein: CASGGGFETQYF. This chain joins TRBV6-5 and TRBJ2-5; D is perhaps TRBD2 (7 bases). Germline V gene sequence: CDR1 MNHEY, CDR2 SVGAGI. The CDR3 extends over 12 amino acids. V gave up 8 bases and J gave up 5 bases, with 12 bases separating them.

The rearrangement links TRBV11-2 to TRBJ2-5; 8 nucleotides align to TRBD1. Trimming cost V 0 bases and J 1 base; bases outside gene matches: 4. CDR1 and CDR2 (germline): SGHAT, FQNNGV. The length of the CDR3 is 16 residues. CDR3 in DNA: TGTGCCAGCAGCTTAGATCCCACAGGGGGCCAAGAGACCCAGTACTTC. Its translation is CASSLDPTGGQETQYF.

The chain is built from TRBV7-8 and TRBJ2-1; TRBD2 matches 13 bases. Losses at the gene ends were 5 bases for V and 10 bases for J; bases not matched to a gene: 5. The CDR3 has 14 residues. CDR1 and CDR2 (germline): SGHVS, FQNEAQ. The CDR3, as DNA: TGTGCCAGCAGCCCAAGGACTAGCGGGAGCGAGCAGTTCTTC. The encoded protein is CASSPRTSGSEQFF.

The chain employs TRBV28 and TRBJ1-2; maybe TRBD1 (6 bases). The length of the CDR3 is 13 residues. V was trimmed by 2 bases and J by 6 bases, leaving 10 bases between them. Germline CDR1 MDHEN, CDR2 SYDVKM. The CDR3 nucleotides are TGTGCCAGCAGTTTAAGGGGGGTGGATGGCTACACCTTC. It yields the protein CASSLRGVDGYTF.

The genes are TRBV12-5 and TRBJ1-1, with D perhaps matching TRBD1 (5 bases). Deletions cut 8 bases from V and 1 base from J, with 11 bases between. The CDR3 loop spans 13 amino acids. CDR1 is LGHNT and CDR2 is FRNRAP in the germline V gene. The CDR3 sequence is CASQGRRNTEAFF. For the CDR3, the DNA is TGTGCTAGTCAGGGACGGAGGAACACTGAAGCTTTCTTT. The entire variable domain, with the rest obtained from reference TRBV12-5 and TRBJ1-1, is as follows: DARVTQTPRHKVTEMGQEVTMRCQPILGHNTVFWYRQTMMQGLELLAYFRNRAPLDDSGMPKDRFSAEMPDATLATLKIQPSEPRDSAVYFCASQGRRNTEAFFGQGTRLTVV.

The chain couples TRBV28 to TRBJ2-7; either TRBD1 or TRBD2 may fit D (5 bases each). CDR1 is MDHEN and CDR2 is SYDVKM in the germline V gene. The CDR3 runs 13 residues. V shed 6 bases and J shed 6 bases, with 15 bases lying between them. For the CDR3, the DNA is TGTGCCAGCAGCCTCGGGACCGAACGCGAGCAGTACTTC. Protein product: CASSLGTEREQYF.

The chain has TRBV10-3 and TRBJ1-6; TRBD1 matches 7 bases. J lost 7 bases, V lost 7 bases, and 7 bases had no gene match. CDR1 and CDR2 from the germline V gene are ENHRY and SYGVKD. This CDR3 region has 14 residues. CDR3 nucleotides: TGTGCCATCAAGGACGGACAGGCCAATTCACCCCTCCACTTT. It encodes CAIKDGQANSPLHF.

CDR3 coding DNA: TGTGCCAGCAGCGACGCAGGGACAGGGGGCTACGAGCAGTACTTC. It codes for CASSDAGTGGYEQYF. This chain uses TRBV9 with TRBJ2-7; 11 nucleotides line up with TRBD1. Germline CDR1 SGDLS, CDR2 YYNGEE. This CDR3 region has 15 residues. J was trimmed by 3 bases and V by 3 bases; bases with no gene match: 5.

This clone was detected only once. CDR3 DNA sequence: TGTGCCAGCAGCCGCCCCGGTGGTGCGGGATCCTACAATGAGCAGTTCTTC. It is translated as CASSRPGGAGSYNEQFF. This chain connects TRBV7-6 to TRBJ2-1; D might be TRBD2 (6 bases). V was cut by 5 bases and J by 1 base, with 18 bases left in between. The CDR3 runs 17 residues. CDR1 is SGHVS, CDR2 FNYEAQ, per germline.

The chain employs TRBV29-1 and TRBJ2-7, with 9 nucleotides matching TRBD1. The CDR3 runs 14 residues. V lost 2 bases, J lost 5 bases, and 7 bases stayed unmatched. CDR1 and CDR2 from the germline V gene are SQVTM and ANQGSEA. CDR3 DNA: TGCAGCGTTGAAACGGACAGGGGAACCCACGAGCAGTACTTC. This gives the protein CSVETDRGTHEQYF.

The V call is TRBV3-1 (or the pseudogene TRBV3-2), the J call TRBJ1-2; the D gene is possibly TRBD1 (6 bases). The V gene lost 3 bases and the J gene lost 4 bases, with 12 bases spanning the gap. Per the germline V gene, CDR1 is LGHDT and CDR2 is YNNKEL (reference sequence). The CDR3 loop spans 14 amino acids. CDR3 protein: CASSQEGEVYGYTF. The DNA of the CDR3 is TGTGCCAGCAGCCAGGAGGGGGAAGTCTATGGCTACACCTTC.

The chain uses TRBV28 and TRBJ1-4, with a possible D match to TRBD1 (6 bases). This CDR3 is built from 14 residues. Trimming left V 5 bases short and J 4 bases short, with 11 bases between. CDR1 MDHEN and CDR2 SYDVKM come from the germline V gene. CDR3 coding DNA: TGTGCCAGCAGTCCACAGGGAAATAATGAAAAACTGTTTTTT. Its translation: CASSPQGNNEKLFF.

Here the CDR3 reads CASSLEDAPFQLTYEQYF. CDR3 sequence (DNA): TGTGCCAGCAGTTTAGAGGATGCCCCTTTCCAACTTACCTACGAGCAGTACTTC. V usage is TRBV28 and J usage is TRBJ2-7; no definite D call. The germline V gene encodes CDR1 MDHEN and CDR2 SYDVKM. V was trimmed by 2 bases and J by 2 bases, leaving 22 bases between them. The CDR3 spans 18 residues.

The chain recombines TRBV18 with TRBJ1-1; a weak D match, TRBD1 (5 bases). Germline lookup yields CDR1 KGHSH and CDR2 LQKENI. The CDR3 is made up of 14 amino acids. V lost 3 bases to trimming and J lost 1 base, with 9 bases between them. CDR3 nucleotides: TGTGCCAGCTCACCTTCGGGACCGAACACTGAAGCTTTCTTT. This encodes CASSPSGPNTEAFF.